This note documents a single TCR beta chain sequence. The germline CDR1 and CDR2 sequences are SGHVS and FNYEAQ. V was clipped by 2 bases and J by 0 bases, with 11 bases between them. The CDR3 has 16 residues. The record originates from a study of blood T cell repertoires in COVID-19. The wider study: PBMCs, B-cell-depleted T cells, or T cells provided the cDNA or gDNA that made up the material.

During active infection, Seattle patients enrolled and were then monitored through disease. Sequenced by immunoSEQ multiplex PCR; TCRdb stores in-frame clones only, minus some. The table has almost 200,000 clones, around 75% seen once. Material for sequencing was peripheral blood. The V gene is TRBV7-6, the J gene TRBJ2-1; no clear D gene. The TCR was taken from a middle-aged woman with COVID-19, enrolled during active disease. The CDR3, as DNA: TGTGCCAGCAGCTTACCGGTACCCAACTCCTACAATGAGCAGTTCTTC. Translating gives CASSLPVPNSYNEQFF.